Listed below are T cell receptor beta chains from one sample, sequenced in a study of OX40 agonist ivuxolimab in advanced cancers. TCRdb's table, derived via immunoSEQ multiplex PCR, lists solely in-frame clones and lacks some. The sample consists of tens of thousands of clones, roughly nine tenths of them appearing once. The sample was CD4+ or CD8+ T cells sorted from blood, taken in a trial of the OX40 agonist ivuxolimab. The receptor source for this set is an adult with an advanced solid tumor such as melanoma, head and neck, liver or kidney cancer. Both conserved end residues are part of each CDR3. Fields, in order: V gene, CDR3 length, J gene, CDR3 protein.

TRBV12-5	18	TRBJ2-2	CASGLGPGTGILSGELFF
TRBV27	17	TRBJ2-1	CASSPPLQRYSYNEQFF
TRBV7-8	12	TRBJ2-2	CASDPDTGELFF
TRBV5-1	15	TRBJ1-1	CASSLAEGSNTEAFF
TRBV27	11	TRBJ2-5	CATQGRETQYF
TRBV7-2	13	TRBJ1-2	CASSSDTYYGYTF
TRBV7-2	17	TRBJ1-3	CASSLVSGVSSGNTIYF
TRBV10-3	11	TRBJ1-2	CAISPGEGYTF
TRBV30	16	TRBJ1-1	CASEDRVPSFNTEAFF
TRBV28	18	TRBJ1-6	CASSLVGGTGPYNSPLHF
TRBV5-4	13	TRBJ1-1	CASSRAAYTEAFF
TRBV19	13	TRBJ2-7	CASSRTAGNEQYF
TRBV27	16	TRBJ2-1	CASSQILAGGPHEQFF
TRBV6-5	12	TRBJ2-2	CASSLPSGELFF
TRBV28	15	TRBJ2-3	CASSRDRYFTDTQYF
TRBV18	17	TRBJ2-1	CASSPTPTGGGLNEQFF
TRBV29-1	17	TRBJ1-2	CSVWVGGQGASIYGYTF
TRBV7-6	16	TRBJ1-1	CASSLVTAYKNTEAFF
TRBV5-1	15	TRBJ2-7	CASSLANRGAYEQYF
TRBV13	13	TRBJ2-1	CASSLALWTQQFF
TRBV11-2	15	TRBJ2-3	CASSQASGATDTQYF
TRBV7-8	13	TRBJ2-5	CASSEGQQETQYF